This T cell receptor beta chain derives from a study of cytomegalovirus exposure and HLA in healthy donors. The PCR used 60 Vbeta and 13 Jbeta primers. Some clones are missing from TCRdb's copy, which holds only in-frame ones; the method was immunoSEQ multiplex PCR. The sample lists approximately 190,000 clones, around 80% seen once, with about 5.7% in the top ten. The sample consisted of PBMCs. This receptor was identified in a man in his forties in good health and CMV-seropositive.

The CDR3 reads CATGTFGNGELFF. The CDR3 DNA is TGTGCGACCGGGACATTCGGGAACGGGGAGCTGTTTTTT. This chain joins TRBV7-6 and TRBJ2-2; possible D gene TRBD1, 6 bases. The CDR3 spans 13 residues. Germline assignment: CDR1 SGHVS and CDR2 FNYEAQ. Variable domain in full (rest from reference TRBV7-6 and TRBJ2-2): GAGVSQSPRYKVTKRGQDVALRCDPISGHVSLYWYRQALGQGPEFLTYFNYEAQQDKSGLPNDRFSAERPEGSISTLTIQRTEQRDSAMYRCATGTFGNGELFFGEGSRLTVL.